This T cell receptor (beta chain) was captured by sequencing in a study of blood T cell repertoires in COVID-19. Across the whole study: The United States, Italy and Spain were the sources of the acute and convalescent COVID-19 samples. PBMCs, B-cell-depleted T cells, or T cells provided the cDNA or gDNA that made up the material.

Original handling: From reference gene primer amplification, estimates of nucleated cell counts were derived. Assay used: immunoSEQ multiplex PCR; TCRdb lists only in-frame clones, some missing. From that table come the V and J calls and clone size; the DNA was used to work out D and trimming. The sample carries roughly 360,000 clones, approximately 77% recorded once. This clone was seen once. The length of the CDR3 is 17 residues. Germline assignment: CDR1 KGHSH and CDR2 LQKENI. V lost 1 base, J lost 5 bases, and 17 bases lay in between. The sequenced sample consisted of peripheral blood. The source is a human donor with acute or convalescent COVID-19. The donor label of this sample is uncertain. V gene TRBV18 combines with J gene TRBJ1-4; D unclear. CDR3 sequence (DNA): TGTGCCAGCTCACCACGGTCATCATTCGGGAACAATGAAAAACTGTTTTTT. Translating it yields CASSPRSSFGNNEKLFF.